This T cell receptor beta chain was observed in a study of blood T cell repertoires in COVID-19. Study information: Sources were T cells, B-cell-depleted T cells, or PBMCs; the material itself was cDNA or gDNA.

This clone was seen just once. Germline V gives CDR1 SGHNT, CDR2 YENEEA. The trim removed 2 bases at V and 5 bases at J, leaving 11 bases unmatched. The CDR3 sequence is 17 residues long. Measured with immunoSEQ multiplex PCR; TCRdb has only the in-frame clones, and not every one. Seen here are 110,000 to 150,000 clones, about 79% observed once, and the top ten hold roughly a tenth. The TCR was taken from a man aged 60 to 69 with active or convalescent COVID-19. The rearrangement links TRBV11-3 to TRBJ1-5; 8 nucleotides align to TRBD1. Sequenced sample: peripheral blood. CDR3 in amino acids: CASSLKDPRGHDQPQHF. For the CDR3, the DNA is TGTGCCAGCAGCTTAAAAGACCCCAGGGGGCATGATCAGCCCCAGCATTTT.